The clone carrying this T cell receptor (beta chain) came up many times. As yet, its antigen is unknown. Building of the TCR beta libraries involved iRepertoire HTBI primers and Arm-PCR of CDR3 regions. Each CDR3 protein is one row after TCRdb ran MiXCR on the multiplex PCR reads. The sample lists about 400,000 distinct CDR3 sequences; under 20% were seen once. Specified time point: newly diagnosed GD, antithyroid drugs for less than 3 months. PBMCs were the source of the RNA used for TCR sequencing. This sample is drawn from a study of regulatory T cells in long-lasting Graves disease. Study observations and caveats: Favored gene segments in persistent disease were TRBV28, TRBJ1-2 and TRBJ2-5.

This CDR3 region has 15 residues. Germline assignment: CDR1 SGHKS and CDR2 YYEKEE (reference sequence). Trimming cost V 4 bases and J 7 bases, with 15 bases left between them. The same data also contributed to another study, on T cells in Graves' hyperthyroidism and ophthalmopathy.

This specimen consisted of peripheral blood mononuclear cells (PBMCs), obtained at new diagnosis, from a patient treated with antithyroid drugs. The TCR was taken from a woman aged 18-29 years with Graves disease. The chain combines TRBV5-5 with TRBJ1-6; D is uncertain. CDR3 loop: CASSLEGLGNSPLHF. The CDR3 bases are TGTGCCAGCAGCCTTGAAGGGTTGGGGAATTCACCCCTCCACTTT. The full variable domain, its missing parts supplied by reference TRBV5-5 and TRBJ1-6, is DAGVTQSPTHLIKTRGQQVTLRCSPISGHKSVSWYQQVLGQGPQFIFQYYEKEERGRGNFPDRFSARQFPNYSSELNVNALLLGDSALYLCASSLEGLGNSPLHFGNGTRLTVT.